The 5 T cell receptor beta chains listed next were all sequenced from one sample in a study of Tregs in tolerant kidney transplant recipients. The method was immunoSEQ multiplex PCR; TCRdb's version includes in-frame clones alone and lacks a portion of them. Of 90,000 to 130,000 clones listed, roughly 89% were seen once; the top ten hold roughly 0.31%. The input for sequencing was CD4+ T cells from blood, taken before the transplant. All receptors come from a human donor who received a combined kidney and bone marrow transplant.

Here the CDR3 DNA reads TGCAGCGTTGGCTCGGGGAGCGAGCAGTACTTC. Encoded protein: CSVGSGSEQYF. This chain joins TRBV29-1 and TRBJ2-7, with D tentatively TRBD2 (5 bases). The germline V gene encodes CDR1 SQVTM and CDR2 ANQGSEA. CDR3 size: 11 residues. The V end was cut by 4 bases, the J end by 6 bases, with 10 bases between.

The chain uses TRBV13 and TRBJ1-1, with D possibly TRBD1 on 5 matching bases. This CDR3 spans 12 amino acids. Germline loops: CDR1 PRHDT, CDR2 FYEKMQ (reference sequence). V lost 10 bases, J lost 1 base, and 10 bases lay in between. The CDR3 DNA is TGTGCCATTTCCAGGGAGAACACTGAAGCTTTCTTT. Protein product: CAISRENTEAFF.

This chain connects TRBV28 to TRBJ1-4; D unresolved. V was cut by 6 bases and J by 7 bases, with 15 bases left in between. This CDR3 region has 14 residues. Germline V gene sequence: CDR1 MDHEN, CDR2 SYDVKM. In DNA form, the CDR3 reads TGTGCCAGCAGCCCGACCCAGGTTCCTGAAAAACTGTTTTTT. Amino acids: CASSPTQVPEKLFF.

The chain is built from TRBV9 and TRBJ2-7; 9 positions match TRBD1. Germline assignment: CDR1 SGDLS and CDR2 YYNGEE. CDR3 size: 15 residues. V lost 3 bases, J lost 0 bases, and 4 bases stayed unmatched. CDR3 protein: CASSGGQGPSYEQYF. CDR3 nucleotide sequence: TGTGCCAGCAGCGGCGGACAGGGGCCCTCCTACGAGCAGTACTTC.

This chain joins TRBV5-1 and TRBJ1-1; D remains unclear. This CDR3 spans 14 amino acids. Trimming shortened V by 0 bases and J by 3 bases, and 9 bases separated the two germline ends. From germline, CDR1 is SGHRS and CDR2 YFSETQ. The DNA of the CDR3 is TGCGCCAGCAGCTTGGCGCCAGATTACACTGAAGCTTTCTTT. Protein: CASSLAPDYTEAFF. Supplemented by reference TRBV5-1 and TRBJ1-1, the full variable domain reads KAGVTQTPRYLIKTRGQQVTLSCSPISGHRSVSWYQQTPGQGLQFLFEYFSETQRNKGNFPGRFSGRQFSNSRSEMNVSTLELGDSALYLCASSLAPDYTEAFFGQGTRLTVV.